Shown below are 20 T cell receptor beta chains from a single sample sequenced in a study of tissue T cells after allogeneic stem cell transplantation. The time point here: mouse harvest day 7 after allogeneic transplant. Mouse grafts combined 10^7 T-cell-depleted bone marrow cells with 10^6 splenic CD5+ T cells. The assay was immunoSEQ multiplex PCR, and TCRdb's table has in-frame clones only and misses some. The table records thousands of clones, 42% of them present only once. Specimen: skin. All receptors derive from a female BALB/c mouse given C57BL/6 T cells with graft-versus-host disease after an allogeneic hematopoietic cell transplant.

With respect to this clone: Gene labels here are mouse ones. The CDR3 bases that were read are TGTGCCAGCAGCTTAGTGGGGGCTAGTGCAGAAACGCTGTAT. As protein: CASSLVGASAETLY. The complete CDR3 protein is CASSLVGASAETLYF. V usage is TRBV3 and J usage is TRBJ2-3; D may be TRBD1 or TRBD2 (6 bases each). The missing CDR3 end, 1 residue past where the read stops, is filled in from the germline J gene. V dropped 1 base and J dropped 0 bases, with 8 bases sitting between them. This CDR3 is 15 amino acids long. Germline-derived CDR1 and CDR2 are SNHLY and FYNGKV (reference sequence).

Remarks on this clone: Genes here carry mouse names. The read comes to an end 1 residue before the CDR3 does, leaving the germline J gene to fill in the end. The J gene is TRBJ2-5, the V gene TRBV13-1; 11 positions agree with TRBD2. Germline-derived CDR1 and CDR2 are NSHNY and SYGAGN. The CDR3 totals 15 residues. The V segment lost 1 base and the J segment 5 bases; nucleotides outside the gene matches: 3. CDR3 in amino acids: CASSDPGLGGDTQYF. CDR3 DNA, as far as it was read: TGTGCCAGCAGTGATCCCGGACTGGGGGGAGACACCCAGTAC.

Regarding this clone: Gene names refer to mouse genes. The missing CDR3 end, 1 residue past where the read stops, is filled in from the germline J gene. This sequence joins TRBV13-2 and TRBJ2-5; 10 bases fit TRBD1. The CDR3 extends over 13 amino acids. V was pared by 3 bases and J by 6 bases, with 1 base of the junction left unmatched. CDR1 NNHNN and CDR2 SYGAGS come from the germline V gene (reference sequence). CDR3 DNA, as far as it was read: TGTGCCAGCGGTGGACAGGGGGCGGACACCCAGTAC. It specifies CASGGQGADTQY. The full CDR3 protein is CASGGQGADTQYF.

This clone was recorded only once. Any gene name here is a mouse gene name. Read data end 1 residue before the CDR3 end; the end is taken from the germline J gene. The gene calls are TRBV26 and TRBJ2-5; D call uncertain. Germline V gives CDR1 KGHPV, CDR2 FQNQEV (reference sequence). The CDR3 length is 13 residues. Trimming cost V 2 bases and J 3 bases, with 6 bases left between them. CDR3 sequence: CASSLRVQDTQYF. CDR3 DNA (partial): TGTGCCAGCAGTCTGAGGGTTCAAGACACCCAGTAC.

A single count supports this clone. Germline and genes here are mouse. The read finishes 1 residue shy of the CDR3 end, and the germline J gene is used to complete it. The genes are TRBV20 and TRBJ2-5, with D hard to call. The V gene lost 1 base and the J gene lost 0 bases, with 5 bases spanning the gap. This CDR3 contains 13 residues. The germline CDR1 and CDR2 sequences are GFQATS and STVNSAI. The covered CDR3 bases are TGTGGTGCTAGGGTCAATAACCAAGACACCCAGTAC. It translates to CGARVNNQDTQY. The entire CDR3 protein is CGARVNNQDTQYF.

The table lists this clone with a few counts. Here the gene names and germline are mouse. The CDR3 here is CASSQDRGAYEQYF. CDR3 bases read: TGTGCCAGCAGCCAAGATAGGGGGGCTTATGAACAGTAC. This chain uses TRBV5 with TRBJ2-7, with D possibly TRBD2 on 7 matching bases. The read terminates 1 residue before the CDR3 end, so the remaining end is supplied by the germline J gene. The germline V and J ends were trimmed by 0 bases and 4 bases, with 10 bases remaining between them. Germline CDR1 is LGHNA and CDR2 is YNLKQL (reference sequence). The CDR3 extends over 14 amino acids.

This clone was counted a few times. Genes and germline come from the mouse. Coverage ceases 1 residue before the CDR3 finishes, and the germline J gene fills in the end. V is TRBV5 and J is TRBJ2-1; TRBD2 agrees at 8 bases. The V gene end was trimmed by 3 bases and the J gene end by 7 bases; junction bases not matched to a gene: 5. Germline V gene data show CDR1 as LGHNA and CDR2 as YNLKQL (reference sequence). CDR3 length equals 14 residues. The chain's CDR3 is CASSHGLGRAEQFF. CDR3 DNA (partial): TGTGCCAGCAGCCACGGACTGGGAAGGGCTGAGCAGTTC.

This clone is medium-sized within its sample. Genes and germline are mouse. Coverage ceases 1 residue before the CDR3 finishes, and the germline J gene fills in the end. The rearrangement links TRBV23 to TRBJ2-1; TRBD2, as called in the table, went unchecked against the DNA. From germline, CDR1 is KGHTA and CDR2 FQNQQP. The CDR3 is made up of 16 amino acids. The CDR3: CSSSRLGGRSYAEQFF. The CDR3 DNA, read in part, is TGCTCCAGCAGTCGACTGGGGGGGCGCAGCTATGCTGAGCAGTTC. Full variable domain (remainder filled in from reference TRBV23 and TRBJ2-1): DAAVTQKPRYLIKMKGQEAEMKCIPEKGHTAVFWYQQKQSKELKFLIYFQNQQPLDQIDMVKERFSAVCPSSSLCSLGIRTCEAEDSALYLCSSSRLGGRSYAEQFFGPGTRLTVL.

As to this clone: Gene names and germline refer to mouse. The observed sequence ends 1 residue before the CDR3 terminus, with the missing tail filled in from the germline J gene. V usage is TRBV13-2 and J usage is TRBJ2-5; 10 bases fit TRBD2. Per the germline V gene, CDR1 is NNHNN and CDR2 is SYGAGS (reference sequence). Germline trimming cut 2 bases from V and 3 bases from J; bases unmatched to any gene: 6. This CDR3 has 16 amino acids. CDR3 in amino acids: CASGEARTGGQDTQYF. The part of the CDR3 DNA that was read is TGTGCCAGCGGTGAGGCCCGGACTGGGGGACAAGACACCCAGTAC.

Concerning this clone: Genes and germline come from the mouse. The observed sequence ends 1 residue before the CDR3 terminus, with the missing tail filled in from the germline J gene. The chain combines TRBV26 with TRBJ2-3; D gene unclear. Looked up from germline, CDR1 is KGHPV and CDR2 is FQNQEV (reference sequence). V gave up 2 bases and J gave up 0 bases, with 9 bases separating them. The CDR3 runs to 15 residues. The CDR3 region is CASSLRGSSAETLYF. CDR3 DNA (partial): TGTGCCAGCAGTCTGAGAGGGTCTAGTGCAGAAACGCTGTAT. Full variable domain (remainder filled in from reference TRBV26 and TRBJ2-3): NSKVIQTPRYLVKGQGQKAKMRCIPEKGHPVVFWYQQNKNNEFKFLINFQNQEVLQQIDMTEKRFSAECPSNSPCSLEIQSSEAGDSALYLCASSLRGSSAETLYFGSGTRLTVL.

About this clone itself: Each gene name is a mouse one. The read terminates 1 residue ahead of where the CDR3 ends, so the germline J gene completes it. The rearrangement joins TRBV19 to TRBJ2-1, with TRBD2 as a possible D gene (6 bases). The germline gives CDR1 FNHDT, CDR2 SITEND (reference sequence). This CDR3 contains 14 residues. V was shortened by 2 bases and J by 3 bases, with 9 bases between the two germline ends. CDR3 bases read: TGTGCCAGCAGTATCGCGGGGGGCTATGCTGAGCAGTTC. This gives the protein CASSIAGGYAEQF. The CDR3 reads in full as CASSIAGGYAEQFF. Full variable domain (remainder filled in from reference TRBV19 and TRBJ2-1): GGIITQTPKFLIGQEGQKLTLKCQQNFNHDTMYWYRQDSGKGLRLIYYSITENDLQKGDLSEGYDASREKKSSFSLTVTSAQKNEMAVFLCASSIAGGYAEQFFGPGTRLTVL.

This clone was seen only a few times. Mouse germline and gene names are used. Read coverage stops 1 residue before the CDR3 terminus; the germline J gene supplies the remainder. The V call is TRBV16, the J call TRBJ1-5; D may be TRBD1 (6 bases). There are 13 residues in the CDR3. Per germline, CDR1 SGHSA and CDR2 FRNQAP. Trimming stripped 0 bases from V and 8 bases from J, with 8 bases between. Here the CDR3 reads CASSLDGGEAPLF. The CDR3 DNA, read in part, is TGTGCAAGCAGCTTAGATGGGGGCGAGGCTCCGCTT.

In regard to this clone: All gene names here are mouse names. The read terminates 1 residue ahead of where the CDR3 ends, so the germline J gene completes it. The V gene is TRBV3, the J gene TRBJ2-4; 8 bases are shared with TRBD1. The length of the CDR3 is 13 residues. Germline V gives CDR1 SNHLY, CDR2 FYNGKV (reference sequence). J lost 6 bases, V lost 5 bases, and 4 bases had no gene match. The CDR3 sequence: CASSEQGANTLYF. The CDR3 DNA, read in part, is TGTGCCAGCAGCGAGCAGGGGGCGAACACCTTGTAC. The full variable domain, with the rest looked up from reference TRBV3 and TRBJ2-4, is GPKVLQIPSHQIIDMGQMVTLNCDPVSNHLYFYWYKQILGQQMEFLVNFYNGKVMEKSKLFKDQFSVERPDGSYFTLKIQPTALEDSAVYFCASSEQGANTLYFGAGTRLSVL.

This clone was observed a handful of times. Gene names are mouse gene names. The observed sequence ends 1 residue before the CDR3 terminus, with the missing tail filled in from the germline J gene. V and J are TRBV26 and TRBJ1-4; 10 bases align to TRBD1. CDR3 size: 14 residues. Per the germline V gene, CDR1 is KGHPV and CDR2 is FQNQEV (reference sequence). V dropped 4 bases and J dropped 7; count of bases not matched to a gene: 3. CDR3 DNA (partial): TGTGCCAGCAGTCGGACAGGGGGAGCCGAAAGATTATTT. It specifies CASSRTGGAERLF. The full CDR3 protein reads CASSRTGGAERLFF.

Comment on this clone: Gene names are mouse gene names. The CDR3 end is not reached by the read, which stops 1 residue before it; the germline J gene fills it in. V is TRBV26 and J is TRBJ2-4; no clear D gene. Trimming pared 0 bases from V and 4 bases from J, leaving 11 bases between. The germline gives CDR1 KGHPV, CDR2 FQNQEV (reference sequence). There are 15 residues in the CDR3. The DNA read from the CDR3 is TGTGCCAGCAGTCTGTCTCGGGGAGGAAAAAACACCTTGTAC. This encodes CASSLSRGGKNTLY. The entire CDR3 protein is CASSLSRGGKNTLYF.

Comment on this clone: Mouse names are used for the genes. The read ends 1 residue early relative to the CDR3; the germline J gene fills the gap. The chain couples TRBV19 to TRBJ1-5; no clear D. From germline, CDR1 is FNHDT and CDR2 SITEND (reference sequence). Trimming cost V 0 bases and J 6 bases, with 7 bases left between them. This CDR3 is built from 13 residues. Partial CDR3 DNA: TGTGCCAGCAGTATAGAGGCAGGCCAGGCTCCGCTT. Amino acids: CASSIEAGQAPL. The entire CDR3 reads CASSIEAGQAPLF. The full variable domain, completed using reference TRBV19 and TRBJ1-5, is GGIITQTPKFLIGQEGQKLTLKCQQNFNHDTMYWYRQDSGKGLRLIYYSITENDLQKGDLSEGYDASREKKSSFSLTVTSAQKNEMAVFLCASSIEAGQAPLFGEGTRLSVL.

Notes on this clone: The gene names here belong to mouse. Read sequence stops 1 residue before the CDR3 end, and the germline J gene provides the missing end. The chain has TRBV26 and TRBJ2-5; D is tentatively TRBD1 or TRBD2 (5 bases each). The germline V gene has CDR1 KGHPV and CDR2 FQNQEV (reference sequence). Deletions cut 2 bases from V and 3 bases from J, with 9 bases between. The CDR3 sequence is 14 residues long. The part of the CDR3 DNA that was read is TGTGCCAGCAGTCTGCAGGGACGACAAGACACCCAGTAC. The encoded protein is CASSLQGRQDTQY. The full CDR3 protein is CASSLQGRQDTQYF.

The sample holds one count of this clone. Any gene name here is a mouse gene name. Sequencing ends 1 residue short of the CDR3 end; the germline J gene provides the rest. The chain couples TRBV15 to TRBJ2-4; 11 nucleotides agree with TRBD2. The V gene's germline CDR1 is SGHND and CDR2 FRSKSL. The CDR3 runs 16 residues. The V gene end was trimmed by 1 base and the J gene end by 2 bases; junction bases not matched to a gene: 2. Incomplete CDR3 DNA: TGTGCCAGCAGTTTAGGACTGGGGGGGGTTCAAAACACCTTGTAC. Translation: CASSLGLGGVQNTLY. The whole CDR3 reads CASSLGLGGVQNTLYF.

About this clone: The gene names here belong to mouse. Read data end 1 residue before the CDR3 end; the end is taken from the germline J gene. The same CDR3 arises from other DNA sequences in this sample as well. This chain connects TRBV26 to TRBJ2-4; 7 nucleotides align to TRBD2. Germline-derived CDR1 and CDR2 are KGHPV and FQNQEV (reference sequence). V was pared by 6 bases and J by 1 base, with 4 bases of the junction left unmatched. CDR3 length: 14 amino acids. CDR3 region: CASSRTGGQNTLYF. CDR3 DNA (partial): TGTGCCAGCAGCCGGACTGGAGGTCAAAACACCTTGTAC.

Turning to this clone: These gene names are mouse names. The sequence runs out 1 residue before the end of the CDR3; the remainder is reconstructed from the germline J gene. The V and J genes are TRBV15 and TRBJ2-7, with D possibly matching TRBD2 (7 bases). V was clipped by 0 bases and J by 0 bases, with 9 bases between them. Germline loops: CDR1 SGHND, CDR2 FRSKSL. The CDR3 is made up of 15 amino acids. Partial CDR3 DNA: TGTGCCAGCAGTTTAGCGCTGGGGGCCTCCTATGAACAGTAC. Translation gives CASSLALGASYEQY. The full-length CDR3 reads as CASSLALGASYEQYF.